The entry that follows covers one TCR beta chain sequence. What it recognizes is unknown. These data come from a study of T cell responses to AZD1222 COVID-19 vaccine. Study context: The analysis combined second doses at about 4 or about 12 weeks.

CDR3 length: 18 residues. V gave up 2 bases and J gave up 0 bases, with 19 bases separating them. Germline CDR1 MNHNS, CDR2 SASEGT. Study conclusions and caveats: As reported, nearly half of all spike-specific TCRs target variant regions that are unmutated. Recipients of two AZD1222 doses showed rising Spike-specific TCR breadth and depth. The donors showed a predominance of white British ancestry and of females, with possible underestimation of clonal diversity.

Sequenced by immunoSEQ multiplex PCR; TCRdb stores in-frame clones only, minus some. In the table there are under 130,000 clones, approximately 90% of which are singletons. This sequence originates from an adult in good health. Sequencing used peripheral blood, obtained on day 0 of AZD1222 vaccination. The chain links TRBV6-1 to TRBJ1-1, with D perhaps TRBD1 (5 bases). The CDR3 loop reads CASSERGVEFALNTEAFF. The CDR3 nucleotides read TGTGCCAGCAGTGAAAGAGGGGTCGAGTTTGCCCTGAACACTGAAGCTTTCTTT.